The 12 T cell receptor beta chains given below trace back to one sample, sequenced in a study of T-cell reconstitution after alpha-beta-depleted transplantation in children. TCRbeta library construction was performed incorporating unique molecular identifiers. One entry per CDR3 protein, called by TCRdb with MiXCR from the PCR reads. The sample contains hundreds of thousands of distinct CDR3 sequences, more than 15% of which appear only once. The starting material was PBMCs, mostly from graft donor cells, obtained 360 days after TCRalphabeta/CD19-depleted stem cell transplant. These receptor sequences come from a male patient aged 2 to 10 who had a stem cell transplant for acute lymphoblastic leukemia, so the T cells may come from the graft donor.

This clonotype came up a few times. The rearrangement links TRBV27 to TRBJ2-1; 12 positions agree with TRBD2. V dropped 5 bases and J dropped 9; count of bases not matched to a gene: 8. The V gene's germline CDR1 is MNHEY and CDR2 SMNVEV (reference sequence). This CDR3 is 15 amino acids long. CDR3 region: CASSVTSGSSAEQFF. The CDR3 bases are TGTGCCAGCAGTGTGACTAGCGGGAGTTCCGCTGAGCAGTTCTTC.

This clonotype was observed a handful of times. The chain uses TRBV6-1 and TRBJ1-2; D is uncertain. The V gene lost 2 bases and the J gene lost 5 bases, with 18 bases spanning the gap. The germline CDR1 and CDR2 sequences are MNHNS and SASEGT. The CDR3 is 16 residues long. This CDR3 is CASSEWAGSLGYGYTF. The CDR3 DNA reads TGTGCCAGCAGTGAATGGGCGGGCAGCCTAGGATATGGCTACACCTTC.

A few counts support this clonotype. J is TRBJ2-2 and V is TRBV5-1; TRBD2 aligns across 7 bases. The J segment lost 4 bases and the V segment lost 4 bases, leaving 4 bases of the junction unmatched. CDR3 length: 14 amino acids. From germline, CDR1 is SGHRS and CDR2 YFSETQ. CDR3 sequence: CASSREEGTGELFF. In DNA, the CDR3 is TGCGCCAGCAGCCGGGAGGAAGGCACCGGGGAGCTGTTTTTT.

This clonotype was detected a few times. The chain joins TRBV4-2 to TRBJ1-2; TRBD1 agrees at 7 bases. Trimming at V came to 0 bases and at J to 2 bases, leaving 6 bases not matched to a gene. CDR1 is LGHNA and CDR2 is YNFKEQ in the germline V gene. The CDR3 spans 16 residues. This chain's CDR3 is CASSQEGAGGNYGYTF. As DNA, the CDR3 is TGTGCCAGCAGCCAAGAGGGAGCAGGGGGAAACTATGGCTACACCTTC.

This clonotype has just a few counts. The chain combines TRBV20-1 with TRBJ1-1; a weak D match, TRBD1 (5 bases). Germline V gives CDR1 DFQATT, CDR2 SNEGSKA (reference sequence). V was trimmed by 8 bases and J by 3 bases, leaving 13 bases between them. The CDR3 consists of 12 residues. CDR3 bases: TGCAGTCACAGGTTGGGGGACACTGAAGCTTTCTTT. Amino acids: CSHRLGDTEAFF.

V usage is TRBV12-3 or TRBV12-4 and J usage is TRBJ1-1; D gene ambiguous. This CDR3 has 13 residues. Between the trimmed V and J ends, which lost 3 bases and 1 base, there was a span of 6 bases. The CDR3 bases are TGTGCCAGCAGTTTTCTCGAGAACACTGAAGCTTTCTTT. This gives the protein CASSFLENTEAFF.

The chain combines TRBV7-6 with TRBJ2-7; a possible D gene is TRBD1 (6 bases). This CDR3 region has 14 residues. The V end was cut by 5 bases, the J end by 4 bases, with 15 bases between. CDR1 and CDR2 (germline): SGHVS, FNYEAQ. Here the CDR3 DNA reads TGTGCCAGCAGCCAGAGGACAGAAGGATACGAGCAGTACTTC. It specifies CASSQRTEGYEQYF.

This chain links TRBV7-6 with TRBJ1-2; no clear D gene. This CDR3 has 16 amino acids. Trimming cost V 5 bases and J 4 bases, with 20 bases left between them. Germline assignment: CDR1 SGHVS and CDR2 FNYEAQ. CDR3 amino acids: CASSASSTADRYGYTF. CDR3 coding DNA: TGTGCCAGCAGCGCCAGTAGTACGGCAGACCGCTATGGCTACACCTTC.

The table lists this clonotype with a few counts. The V call is TRBV20-1, the J call TRBJ2-1; a weak D match, TRBD1 (5 bases). CDR3 length: 11 residues. V was cut by 4 bases and J by 8 bases, with 9 bases left in between. The germline V gene encodes CDR1 DFQATT and CDR2 SNEGSKA (reference sequence). CDR3 nucleotides: TGCAGTGCTACCAGGGCCGATGAGCAGTTCTTC. This codes for CSATRADEQFF.

V usage is TRBV7-9 and J usage is TRBJ2-7; 7 bases match TRBD1. Per germline, CDR1 SEHNR and CDR2 FQNEAQ (reference sequence). The CDR3 spans 15 residues. V lost 5 bases and J lost 3; bases outside the gene matches: 10. DNA of the CDR3: TGTGCCAGCAGCGCCCCCCGGCAGGGGGTCTACGAGCAGTACTTC. The encoded protein is CASSAPRQGVYEQYF. The full variable domain, in which reference TRBV7-9 and TRBJ2-7 provide the parts outside the CDR3, is DTGVSQNPRHKITKRGQNVTFRCDPISEHNRLYWYRQTLGQGPEFLTYFQNEAQLEKSRLLSDRFSAERPKGSFSTLEIQRTEQGDSAMYLCASSAPRQGVYEQYFGPGTRLTVT.

In its sample, this clonotype was seen a few times. CDR3 region: CASSLGGVPPGELFF. The CDR3, as DNA: TGTGCCAGCAGTTTGGGGGGAGTGCCCCCCGGGGAGCTGTTTTTT. The rearrangement links TRBV12-3 or TRBV12-4 to TRBJ2-2; maybe TRBD2 (6 bases). This CDR3 is built from 15 residues. V shed 3 bases and J shed 6 bases, with 14 bases lying between them.

The rearrangement uses TRBV12-3 or TRBV12-4 and TRBJ1-1, with TRBD1 as a possible D gene (6 bases). The CDR3 is 12 amino acids. V dropped 6 bases and J dropped 3 bases, with 8 bases sitting between them. Here the CDR3 reads CASRYRDTEAFF. The CDR3 DNA sequence: TGTGCCAGCAGGTACAGGGACACTGAAGCTTTCTTT.